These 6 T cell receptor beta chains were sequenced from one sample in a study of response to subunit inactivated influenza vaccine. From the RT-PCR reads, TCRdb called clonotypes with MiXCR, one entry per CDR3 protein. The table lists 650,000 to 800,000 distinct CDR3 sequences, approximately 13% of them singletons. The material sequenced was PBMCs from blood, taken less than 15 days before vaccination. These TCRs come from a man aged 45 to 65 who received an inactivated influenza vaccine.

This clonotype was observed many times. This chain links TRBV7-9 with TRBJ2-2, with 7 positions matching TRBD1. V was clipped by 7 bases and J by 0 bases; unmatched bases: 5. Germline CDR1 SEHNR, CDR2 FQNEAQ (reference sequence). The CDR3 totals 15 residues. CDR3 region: CASKTGTANTGELFF. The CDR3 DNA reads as TGTGCCAGCAAGACTGGGACAGCGAACACCGGGGAGCTGTTTTTT.

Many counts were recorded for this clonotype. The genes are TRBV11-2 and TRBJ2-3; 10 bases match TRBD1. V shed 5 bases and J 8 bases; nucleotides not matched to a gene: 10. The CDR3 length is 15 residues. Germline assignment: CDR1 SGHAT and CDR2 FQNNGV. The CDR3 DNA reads TGTGCCAGCAGCCCCTGGGGACAGGGGCTCGGTACGCAGTATTTT. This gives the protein CASSPWGQGLGTQYF. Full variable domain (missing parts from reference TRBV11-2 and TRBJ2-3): EAGVAQSPRYKIIEKRQSVAFWCNPISGHATLYWYQQILGQGPKLLIQFQNNGVVDDSQLPKDRFSAERLKGVDSTLKIQPAKLEDSAVYLCASSPWGQGLGTQYFGPGTRLTVL.

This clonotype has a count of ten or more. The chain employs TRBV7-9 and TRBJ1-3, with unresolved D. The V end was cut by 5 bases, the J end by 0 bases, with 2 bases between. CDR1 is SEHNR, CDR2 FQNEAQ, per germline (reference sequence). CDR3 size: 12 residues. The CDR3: CASSGSGNTIYF. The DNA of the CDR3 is TGTGCCAGCAGCGGCTCTGGAAACACCATATATTTT.

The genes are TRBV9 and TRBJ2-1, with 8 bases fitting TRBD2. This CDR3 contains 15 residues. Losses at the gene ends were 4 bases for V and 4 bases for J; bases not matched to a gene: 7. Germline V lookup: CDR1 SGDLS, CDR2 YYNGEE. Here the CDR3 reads CASSREGEPYNEQFF. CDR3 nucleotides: TGTGCCAGCAGCCGGGAGGGGGAGCCTTACAATGAGCAGTTCTTC. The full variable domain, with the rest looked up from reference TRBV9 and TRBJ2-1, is DSGVTQTPKHLITATGQRVTLRCSPRSGDLSVYWYQQSLDQGLQFLIQYYNGEERAKGNILERFSAQQFPDLHSELNLSSLELGDSALYFCASSREGEPYNEQFFGPGTRLTVL.

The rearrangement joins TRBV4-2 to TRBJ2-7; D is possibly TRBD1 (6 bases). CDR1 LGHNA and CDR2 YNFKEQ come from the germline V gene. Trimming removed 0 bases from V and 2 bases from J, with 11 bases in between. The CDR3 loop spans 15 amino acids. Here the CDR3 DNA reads TGTGCCAGCAGCCAAGACGGGACACTCACCTACGAGCAGTACTTC. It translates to CASSQDGTLTYEQYF.

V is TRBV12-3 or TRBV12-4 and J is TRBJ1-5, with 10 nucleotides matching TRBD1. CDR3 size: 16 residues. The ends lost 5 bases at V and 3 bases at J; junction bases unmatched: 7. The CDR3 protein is CASSLGTGVVNQPQHF. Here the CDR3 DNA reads TGTGCCAGCAGTCTAGGGACAGGGGTGGTCAATCAGCCCCAGCATTTT.